These T cell receptor beta chains were read from a single sample in a study of shared clonotypes between healthy human individuals. Clones were sequenced by immunoSEQ multiplex PCR, and TCRdb holds only the in-frame ones, with some missing. The sample carries hundreds of thousands of clones, approximately 95% recorded once. The material sequenced was naive CD8+ T cells sorted from blood. Receptor source: a woman between 25 and 40 years old in good health. CDR3s include the opening cysteine and the closing phenylalanine or tryptophan. D genes are given only for firm matches. Part of the rows lack a size; the others show once, few, many or a class for expanded clones.

V	D	size	J	CDR3	DNA
TRBV28	NA	NA	TRBJ1-5	CASSYNQPQHF	TGTGCCAGCAGCTACAATCAGCCCCAGCATTTT
TRBV7-6	TRBD2	NA	TRBJ2-5	CASSLVPSGREGETQYF	TGTGCCAGCAGCTTAGTCCCTAGCGGGAGGGAGGGGGAGACCCAGTACTTC
TRBV6-6	NA	NA	TRBJ2-1	CASRSYNEQFF	TGTGCCAGTAGGTCCTACAATGAGCAGTTCTTC
TRBV11-2	TRBD2	NA	TRBJ2-1	CASSLMAGGLYNEQFF	TGTGCCAGCAGCTTAATGGCGGGAGGTCTGTACAATGAGCAGTTCTTC
TRBV2	TRBD2	NA	TRBJ2-7	CASSGASGPYEQYF	TGTGCCAGCAGTGGGGCTAGCGGTCCCTACGAGCAGTACTTC
TRBV4-1	TRBD2	NA	TRBJ2-2	CASSLRGASGTSLLGTGELFF	TGCGCCAGCAGCCTTAGAGGGGCTAGCGGCACGTCCCTTTTGGGTACCGGGGAGCTGTTTTTT
TRBV28	NA	NA	TRBJ2-7	CATHSYYEQYF	TGTGCCACACACAGTTACTACGAGCAGTACTTC
TRBV27	TRBD2	NA	TRBJ2-3	CASSLVVSGTSGDRSDTQYF	TGTGCCAGCAGTTTGGTGGTTTCCGGGACTAGCGGGGATAGATCGGATACGCAGTATTTT
TRBV13	NA	NA	TRBJ2-7	CASSAKSSYEQYF	TGTGCCAGCAGCGCGAAAAGCTCCTACGAGCAGTACTTC
TRBV6-1	NA	NA	TRBJ2-7	CASSASAGLGSYEQYF	TGTGCCAGCAGTGCAAGCGCGGGTTTAGGGTCCTACGAGCAGTACTTC
TRBV14	NA	NA	TRBJ2-2	CASSLLRSGELFF	TGTGCCAGCAGCCTCCTTAGGTCCGGGGAGCTGTTTTTT
TRBV29-1	NA	few	TRBJ1-1	CSVAGGRGNTEAFF	TGCAGCGTTGCAGGAGGACGGGGGAACACTGAAGCTTTCTTT
TRBV7-8	NA	NA	TRBJ1-3	CASSPPARAEGNTIYF	TGTGCCAGCAGCCCCCCTGCCCGGGCGGAGGGAAACACCATATATTTT
TRBV6-6	TRBD2	NA	TRBJ2-7	CASSYSSGSSYEQYF	TGTGCCAGCAGTTACTCGAGCGGGAGCTCCTACGAGCAGTACTTC
TRBV27	NA	once	TRBJ2-1	CASRSWRDTNNEQFF	TGTGCCAGCAGGTCTTGGCGGGATACGAACAATGAGCAGTTCTTC
TRBV5-2	NA	NA	TRBJ1-2	CASKTLVRKTYGYTF	TGTGCCAGCAAGACTCTCGTACGAAAGACCTATGGCTACACCTTC
TRBV6-5	NA	NA	TRBJ2-7	CASSYSGGVYEQYF	TGTGCCAGCAGTTACTCTGGTGGTGTCTACGAGCAGTACTTC
TRBV5-6	NA	NA	TRBJ1-5	CASSLGGYSNQPQHF	TGTGCCAGCAGCTTGGGAGGTTATAGCAATCAGCCCCAGCATTTT
TRBV6-1	NA	few	TRBJ1-2	CASSGDPYGYTF	TGTGCCAGCAGTGGGGATCCCTATGGCTACACCTTC
TRBV11-2	NA	once	TRBJ2-7	CASSLTDSYEQYF	TGTGCCAGCAGCTTGACAGACTCCTACGAGCAGTACTTC
TRBV19	TRBD2	NA	TRBJ2-1	CASSISGGNSYNEQFF	TGTGCCAGTAGTATCTCGGGAGGTAATTCCTACAATGAGCAGTTCTTC
TRBV29-1	TRBD1	NA	TRBJ2-1	CSVEVYVGQGLRGQFF	TGCAGCGTTGAAGTGTATGTGGGACAGGGCCTTCGGGGGCAGTTCTTC
TRBV5-5	NA	NA	TRBJ2-7	CASSYAEEGSYEQYF	TGTGCCAGCAGCTACGCCGAGGAGGGGTCTTACGAGCAGTACTTC
TRBV6-5	NA	few	TRBJ1-1	CASSEQGEAFF	TGTGCCAGCAGTGAACAGGGAGAAGCTTTCTTT
TRBV7-9	NA	NA	TRBJ2-7	CASSSLGPEQYF	TGTGCCAGCAGCTCCCTAGGGCCCGAGCAGTACTTC
TRBV4-1	NA	NA	TRBJ2-1	CASSQDSRDNYNEQFF	TGCGCCAGCAGCCAAGATTCGCGGGACAACTACAATGAGCAGTTCTTC